This T cell receptor (beta chain) was obtained from a study of T cells of healthy individuals. The CDR3 extends over 15 amino acids. The V end was cut by 1 base, the J end by 3 bases, with 13 bases between. From germline, CDR1 is SGHVS and CDR2 FNYEAQ. TCRdb re-called the 5' RACE reads through MiXCR, storing one row per CDR3 protein. The table has approximately 58,000 distinct CDR3 sequences, roughly 14% seen once; the top ten hold 15% to 20%. This chain joins TRBV7-6 and TRBJ2-7; D remains unclear. This clonotype was sampled from a human donor in good health. The CDR3, as DNA: TGTGCCAGCAGCTTAGGGCAGTCTAACGGCTACGAGCAGTACTTC. This codes for CASSLGQSNGYEQYF. Drawing the rest from reference TRBV7-6 and TRBJ2-7, the complete variable domain is GAGVSQSPRYKVTKRGQDVALRCDPISGHVSLYWYRQALGQGPEFLTYFNYEAQQDKSGLPNDRFSAERPEGSISTLTIQRTEQRDSAMYRCASSLGQSNGYEQYFGPGTRLTVT.